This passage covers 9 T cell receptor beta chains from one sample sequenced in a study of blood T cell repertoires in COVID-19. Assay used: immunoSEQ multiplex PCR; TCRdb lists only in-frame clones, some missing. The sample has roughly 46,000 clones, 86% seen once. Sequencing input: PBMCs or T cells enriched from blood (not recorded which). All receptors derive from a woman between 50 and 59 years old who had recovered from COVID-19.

As DNA, the CDR3 is TGTGCCAGCAGCCCACTAGCGGGGGGGCTGGGGGAGACCCAGTACTTC. Translating gives CASSPLAGGLGETQYF. The V call is TRBV7-2, the J call TRBJ2-5, with TRBD2 matching 13 bases. J was trimmed by 5 bases and V by 5 bases; bases with no gene match: 8. The V gene's germline CDR1 is SGHTA and CDR2 FQGNSA. This CDR3 has 16 residues.

The CDR3 DNA follows: TGTGCCACCAGCAGAGATGGGACAGACGGAAACACCATATATTTT. Protein sequence: CATSRDGTDGNTIYF. The chain carries TRBV15 and TRBJ1-3; 7 bases are shared with TRBD1. Germline V lookup: CDR1 LNHNV, CDR2 YYDKDF (reference sequence). The CDR3 sequence is 15 residues long. V was clipped by 0 bases and J by 4 bases; unmatched bases: 3.

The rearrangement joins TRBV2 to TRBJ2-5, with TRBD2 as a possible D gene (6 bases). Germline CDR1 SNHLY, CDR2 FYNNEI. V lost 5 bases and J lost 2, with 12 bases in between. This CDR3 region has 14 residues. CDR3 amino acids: CASSFGGAQETQYF. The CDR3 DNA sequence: TGTGCCAGCAGTTTTGGCGGGGCACAAGAGACCCAGTACTTC.

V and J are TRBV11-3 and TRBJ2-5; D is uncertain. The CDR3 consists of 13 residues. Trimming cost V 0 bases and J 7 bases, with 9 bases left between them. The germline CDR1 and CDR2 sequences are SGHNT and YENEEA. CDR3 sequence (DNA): TGTGCCAGCAGCTTAGATTCGTCCGGGACCCAGTACTTC. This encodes CASSLDSSGTQYF.

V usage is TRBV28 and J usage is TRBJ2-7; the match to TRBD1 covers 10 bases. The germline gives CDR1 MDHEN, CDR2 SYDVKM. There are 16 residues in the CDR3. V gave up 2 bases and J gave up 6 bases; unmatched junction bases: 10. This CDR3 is CASSLTDRGLSAEQYF. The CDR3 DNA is TGTGCCAGCAGTTTAACCGACAGGGGGCTTTCGGCCGAGCAGTACTTC.

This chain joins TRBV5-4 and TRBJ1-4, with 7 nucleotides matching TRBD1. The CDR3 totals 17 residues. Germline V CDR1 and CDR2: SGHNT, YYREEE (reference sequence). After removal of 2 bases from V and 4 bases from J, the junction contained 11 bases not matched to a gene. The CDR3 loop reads CASSLMTGTVVNEKLFF. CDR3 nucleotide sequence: TGTGCCAGCAGCTTAATGACCGGGACAGTTGTTAATGAAAAACTGTTTTTT. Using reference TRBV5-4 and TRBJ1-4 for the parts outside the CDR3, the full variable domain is ETGVTQSPTHLIKTRGQQVTLRCSSQSGHNTVSWYQQALGQGPQFIFQYYREEENGRGNFPPRFSGLQFPNYSSELNVNALELDDSALYLCASSLMTGTVVNEKLFFGSGTQLSVL.

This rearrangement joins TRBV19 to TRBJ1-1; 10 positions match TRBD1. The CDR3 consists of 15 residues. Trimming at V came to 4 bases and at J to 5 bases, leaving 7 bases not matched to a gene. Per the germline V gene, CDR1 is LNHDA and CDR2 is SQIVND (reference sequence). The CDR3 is CASSTRDRGSTEAFF. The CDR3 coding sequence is TGTGCCAGTAGTACCAGGGACAGGGGTAGTACTGAAGCTTTCTTT.

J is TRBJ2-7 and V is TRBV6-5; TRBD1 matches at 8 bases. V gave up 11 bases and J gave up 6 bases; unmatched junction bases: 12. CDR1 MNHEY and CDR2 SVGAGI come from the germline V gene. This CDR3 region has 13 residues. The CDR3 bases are TGTGCCGTGGACAGGGCACGAACGGGCGAGCAGTACTTC. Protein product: CAVDRARTGEQYF.

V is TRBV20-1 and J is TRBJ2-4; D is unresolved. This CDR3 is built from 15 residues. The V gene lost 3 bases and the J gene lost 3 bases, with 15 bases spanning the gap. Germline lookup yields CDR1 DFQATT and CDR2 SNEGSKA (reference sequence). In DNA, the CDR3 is TGCAGTGCTAGTCGAGGTCGACCTGGCAAAAACATTCAGTACTTC. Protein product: CSASRGRPGKNIQYF.